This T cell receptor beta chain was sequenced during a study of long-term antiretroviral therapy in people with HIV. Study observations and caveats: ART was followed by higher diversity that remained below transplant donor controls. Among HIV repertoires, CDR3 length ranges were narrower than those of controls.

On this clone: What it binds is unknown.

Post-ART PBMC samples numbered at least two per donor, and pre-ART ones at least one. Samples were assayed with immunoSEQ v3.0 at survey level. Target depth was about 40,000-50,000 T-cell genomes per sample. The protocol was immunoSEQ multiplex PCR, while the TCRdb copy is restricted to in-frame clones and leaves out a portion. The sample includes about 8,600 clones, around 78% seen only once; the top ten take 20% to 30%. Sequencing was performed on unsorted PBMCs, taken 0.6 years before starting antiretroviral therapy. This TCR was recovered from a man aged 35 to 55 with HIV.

Here the CDR3 DNA reads TGTGCCAGTGGGGCGGCAGGGGGCTCCTACAATGAGCAGTTCTTC. Translation: CASGAAGGSYNEQFF. The rearrangement links TRBV19 to TRBJ2-1, with 7 bases lining up with TRBD1. The CDR3 totals 15 residues. Germline V lookup: CDR1 LNHDA, CDR2 SQIVND (reference sequence). V was clipped by 8 bases and J by 0 bases; unmatched bases: 7.